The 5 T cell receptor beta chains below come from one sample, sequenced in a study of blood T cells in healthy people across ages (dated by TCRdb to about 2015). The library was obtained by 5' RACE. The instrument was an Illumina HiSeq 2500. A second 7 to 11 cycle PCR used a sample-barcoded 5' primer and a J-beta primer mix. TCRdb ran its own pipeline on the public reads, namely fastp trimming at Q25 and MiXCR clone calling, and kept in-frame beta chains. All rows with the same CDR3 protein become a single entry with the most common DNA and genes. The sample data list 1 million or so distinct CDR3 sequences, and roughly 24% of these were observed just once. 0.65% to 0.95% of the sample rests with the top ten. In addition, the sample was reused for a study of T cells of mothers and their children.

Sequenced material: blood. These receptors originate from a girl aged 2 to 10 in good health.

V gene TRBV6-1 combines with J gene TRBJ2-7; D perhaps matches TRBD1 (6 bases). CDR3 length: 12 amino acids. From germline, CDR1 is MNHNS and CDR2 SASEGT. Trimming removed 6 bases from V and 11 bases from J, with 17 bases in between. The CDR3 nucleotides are TGTGCCAGCAGCCAAGACAGGTTTATAGAGTACTTC. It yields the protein CASSQDRFIEYF.

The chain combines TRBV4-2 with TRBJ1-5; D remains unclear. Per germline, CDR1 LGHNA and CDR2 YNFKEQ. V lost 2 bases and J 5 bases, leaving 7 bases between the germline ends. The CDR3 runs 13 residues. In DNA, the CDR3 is TGTGCCAGCAGCCAACTTGGTGATCAGCCCCAGCATTTT. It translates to CASSQLGDQPQHF.

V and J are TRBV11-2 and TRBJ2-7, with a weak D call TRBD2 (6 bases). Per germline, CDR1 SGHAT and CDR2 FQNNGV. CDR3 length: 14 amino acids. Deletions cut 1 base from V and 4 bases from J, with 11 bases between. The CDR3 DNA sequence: TGTGCCAGCAGCTTAGGTGTGGCGGGGTACGAGCAGTACTTC. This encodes CASSLGVAGYEQYF.

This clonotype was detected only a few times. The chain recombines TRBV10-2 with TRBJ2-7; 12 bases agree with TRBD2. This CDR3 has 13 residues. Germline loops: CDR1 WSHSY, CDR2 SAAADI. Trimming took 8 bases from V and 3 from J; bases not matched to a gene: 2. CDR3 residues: CASGTSGLYEQYF. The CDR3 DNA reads TGCGCCAGCGGGACTAGCGGGCTCTACGAGCAGTACTTC.

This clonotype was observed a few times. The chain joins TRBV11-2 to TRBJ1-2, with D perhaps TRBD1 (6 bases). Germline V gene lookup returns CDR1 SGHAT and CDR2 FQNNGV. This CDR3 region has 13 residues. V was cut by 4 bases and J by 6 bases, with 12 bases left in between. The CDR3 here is CASSSGGYHGYTF. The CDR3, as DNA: TGTGCCAGCAGCTCCGGGGGCTACCATGGCTACACCTTC.